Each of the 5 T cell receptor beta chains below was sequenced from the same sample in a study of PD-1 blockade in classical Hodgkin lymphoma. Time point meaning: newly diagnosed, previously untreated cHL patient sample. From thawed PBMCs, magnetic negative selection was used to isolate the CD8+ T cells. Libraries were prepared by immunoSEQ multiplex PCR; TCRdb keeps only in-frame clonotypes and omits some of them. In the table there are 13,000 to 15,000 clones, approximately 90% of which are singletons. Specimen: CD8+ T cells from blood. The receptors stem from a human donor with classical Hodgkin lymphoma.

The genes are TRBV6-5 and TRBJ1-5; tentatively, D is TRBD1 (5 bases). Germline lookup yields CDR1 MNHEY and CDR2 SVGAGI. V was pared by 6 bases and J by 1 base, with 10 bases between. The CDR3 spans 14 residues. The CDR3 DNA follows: TGTGCCAGCAGAGGGACCTCCAGCAATCAGCCCCAGCATTTT. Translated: CASRGTSSNQPQHF.

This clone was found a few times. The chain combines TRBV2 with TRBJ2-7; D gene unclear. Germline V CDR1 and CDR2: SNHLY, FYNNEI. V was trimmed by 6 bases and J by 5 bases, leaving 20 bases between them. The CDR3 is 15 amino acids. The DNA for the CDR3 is TGTGCCAGCAGCCTCCCTGGGAATGCGGCTAACGAGCAGTACTTC. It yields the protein CASSLPGNAANEQYF.

The CDR3 coding sequence is TGCGCCAGCAGTAACCCGGGACAGGGGGGCAATGAGCAGTTCTTC. Its protein is CASSNPGQGGNEQFF. The chain carries TRBV10-1 and TRBJ2-1, with 11 bases lining up with TRBD1. The CDR3 is 15 amino acids. Germline CDR1 and CDR2: WNHNN and SYGVQD (reference sequence). The J segment lost 6 bases and the V segment lost 5 bases, leaving 6 bases of the junction unmatched.

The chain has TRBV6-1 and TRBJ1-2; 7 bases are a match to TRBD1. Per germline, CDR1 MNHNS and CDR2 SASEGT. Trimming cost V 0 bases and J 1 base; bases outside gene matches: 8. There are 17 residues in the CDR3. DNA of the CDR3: TGTGCCAGCAGTGAAGCACCCAAGGCAGGGGGTAACTATGGCTACACCTTC. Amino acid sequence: CASSEAPKAGGNYGYTF.

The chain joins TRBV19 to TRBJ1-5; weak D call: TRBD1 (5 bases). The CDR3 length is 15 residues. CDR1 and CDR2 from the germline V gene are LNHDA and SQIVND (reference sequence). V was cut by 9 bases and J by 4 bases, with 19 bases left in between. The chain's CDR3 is CASRPLLGRNQPQHF. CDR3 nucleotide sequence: TGTGCCAGCCGACCTTTATTGGGGCGTAATCAGCCCCAGCATTTT.